These 16 T cell receptor beta chains were all obtained from the same sample, sequenced in a study of early T cells in non-severe SARS-CoV-2 infection. TCRdb called the 5' RACE reads again in MiXCR, with one record for every CDR3 protein. This sample has about 80,000 distinct CDR3 sequences, with about 13% found just once. Sequencing used whole blood. These receptors were collected from an adult who was a healthcare worker with PCR-confirmed SARS-CoV-2 infection or an uninfected control (not recorded which).

This clonotype was observed at least ten times. The chain uses TRBV10-2 and TRBJ1-1; 11 bases match TRBD1. The CDR3 runs 14 residues. The germline CDR1 and CDR2 sequences are WSHSY and SAAADI. The trim removed 7 bases at V and 5 bases at J, leaving 6 bases unmatched. CDR3 amino acids: CASTLGTGGTEAFF. Written as DNA, the CDR3 is TGCGCCAGCACCTTAGGGACAGGGGGAACTGAAGCTTTCTTT.

This clonotype was seen more than once but under ten times. The J gene is TRBJ1-6, the V gene TRBV9, with a tentative D call TRBD1 (5 bases). The CDR3 runs 14 residues. V lost 1 base and J 9 bases, leaving 11 bases between the germline ends. Germline CDR1 SGDLS, CDR2 YYNGEE. This chain's CDR3 is CASSVQDSFSPLHF. The CDR3 DNA is TGTGCCAGCAGCGTACAAGACAGTTTTTCACCCCTCCACTTT.

The gene calls are TRBV15 and TRBJ2-5; TRBD1 might be the D (5 bases). Looked up from germline, CDR1 is LNHNV and CDR2 is YYDKDF (reference sequence). CDR3 length: 15 residues. Trimming stripped 0 bases from V and 1 base from J, with 9 bases between. Written as DNA, the CDR3 is TGTGCCACCAGCAGAGATATTACAGGCCAAGAGACCCAGTACTTC. Translated, it gives CATSRDITGQETQYF.

The chain recombines TRBV5-5 with TRBJ1-6; the D gene is possibly TRBD1 (5 bases). In germline, CDR1 is SGHKS, CDR2 YYEKEE (reference sequence). This CDR3 is 14 amino acids long. Trimming stripped 0 bases from V and 10 bases from J, with 11 bases between. The CDR3 sequence is CASSLDGARSPLHF. The CDR3 bases are TGTGCCAGCAGCTTGGACGGGGCGAGGTCACCCCTCCACTTT.

This clonotype was seen at least ten times. The chain couples TRBV10-3 to TRBJ2-7, with D unresolved. Trimming removed 4 bases at V and 0 bases at J, with 16 bases between. This CDR3 is built from 16 residues. CDR1 ENHRY and CDR2 SYGVKD come from the germline V gene. The CDR3 protein is CAISGRRGAISYEQYF. In DNA, the CDR3 is TGTGCCATCAGTGGCCGGCGTGGAGCGATCTCCTACGAGCAGTACTTC.

This clonotype was detected a few times. The chain's CDR3 is CSVEDKASQETQYF. The CDR3 bases are TGCAGCGTTGAAGATAAGGCTAGTCAAGAGACCCAGTACTTC. The J gene is TRBJ2-5, the V gene TRBV29-1; no definite D call. Between the trimmed V and J ends, which lost 0 bases and 2 bases, there was a span of 10 bases. CDR1 is SQVTM, CDR2 ANQGSEA, per germline. CDR3 length equals 14 residues.

This clonotype was counted ten times or more. The rearrangement links TRBV9 to TRBJ1-1, with D unclear. There are 13 residues in the CDR3. The germline CDR1 and CDR2 sequences are SGDLS and YYNGEE. V was cut by 3 bases and J by 2 bases, with 8 bases left in between. The CDR3, as DNA: TGTGCCAGCAGCGCCTCGTCCAACACTGAAGCTTTCTTT. This translates into CASSASSNTEAFF.

The chain has TRBV20-1 and TRBJ2-2; TRBD1 is a possible D gene (6 bases). Germline V CDR1 and CDR2: DFQATT, SNEGSKA (reference sequence). The CDR3 runs to 13 residues. With 3 bases removed from V and 4 bases from J, the gap between germline ends came to 9 bases. The CDR3 sequence is CSASGQSTGELFF. The CDR3 DNA reads TGCAGTGCTAGCGGACAGAGCACCGGGGAGCTGTTTTTT.

This clonotype showed up many times. The chain is built from TRBV19 and TRBJ1-5; D is undetermined. Trimming stripped 1 base from V and 7 bases from J, with 5 bases between. The CDR3 contains 12 residues. Per the germline V gene, CDR1 is LNHDA and CDR2 is SQIVND (reference sequence). The CDR3 DNA follows: TGTGCCAGTAGTATAGGTAGGCAGCCCCAGCATTTT. Residues: CASSIGRQPQHF.

The J gene is TRBJ1-6, the V gene TRBV7-9; no definite D call. V gave up 8 bases and J gave up 4 bases, with 0 bases separating them. CDR1 is SEHNR and CDR2 is FQNEAQ in the germline V gene (reference sequence). This CDR3 has 10 residues. The CDR3 reads CASYNSPLHF. The CDR3 DNA follows: TGTGCCAGCTATAATTCACCCCTCCACTTT.

This clonotype was observed a few times. V usage is TRBV5-6 and J usage is TRBJ2-5; the D gene is possibly TRBD2 (5 bases). The germline gives CDR1 SGHDT, CDR2 YYEEEE. The CDR3 has 15 amino acids. With 4 bases removed from V and 0 bases from J, the gap between germline ends came to 13 bases. DNA of the CDR3: TGTGCCAGCAGCAAGACGGGATTGTACCAAGAGACCCAGTACTTC. This encodes CASSKTGLYQETQYF.

This clonotype has just a few counts. The V call is TRBV7-9, the J call TRBJ2-7; no clear D gene. Per the germline V gene, CDR1 is SEHNR and CDR2 is FQNEAQ (reference sequence). The CDR3 is 15 amino acids. The V and J ends lost 5 bases and 0 bases respectively, with 14 bases between them. CDR3 protein: CASSAPTLSSYEQYF. CDR3 nucleotides: TGTGCCAGCAGCGCGCCGACACTCAGCTCCTACGAGCAGTACTTC.

This clonotype was seen ten or more times. The gene calls are TRBV19 and TRBJ2-1, with a tentative D call TRBD2 (6 bases). The germline V gene encodes CDR1 LNHDA and CDR2 SQIVND (reference sequence). V shed 7 bases and J shed 9 bases, with 16 bases lying between them. The CDR3 runs to 13 residues. Here the CDR3 DNA reads TGTGCCAGTACCCCTACGGGAGTTGGTGAGCAGTTCTTC. Amino acids: CASTPTGVGEQFF.

V and J are TRBV7-9 and TRBJ1-2; a weak D match, TRBD1 (5 bases). Germline V gives CDR1 SEHNR, CDR2 FQNEAQ (reference sequence). The CDR3 spans 13 residues. V lost 10 bases, J lost 5 bases, and 17 bases lay in between. CDR3 DNA sequence: TGTGCCACCCTTCTTCCTGCAGGGTATGGCTACACCTTC. It codes for CATLLPAGYGYTF.

This clonotype was detected a few times. The chain is built from TRBV28 and TRBJ2-3, with D maybe TRBD1 (8 bases). CDR1 MDHEN and CDR2 SYDVKM come from the germline V gene. The V end lost 6 bases, the J end lost 5 bases, and 18 bases lay between the germline ends. The CDR3 loop spans 15 amino acids. CDR3 loop: CASRTGGRGLDTQYF. The CDR3 DNA reads as TGTGCCAGCAGGACGGGGGGCAGGGGGCTAGATACGCAGTATTTT.

The rearrangement uses TRBV29-1 and TRBJ2-1, with 11 bases aligning to TRBD2. V trimming: 8 bases; J trimming: 10 bases; junction bases outside the gene matches: 10. Germline CDR1 is SQVTM and CDR2 is ANQGSEA. This CDR3 spans 13 amino acids. CDR3 residues: CSKTSGSKREQFF. The CDR3 DNA reads as TGCAGCAAAACTAGCGGGAGTAAAAGAGAGCAGTTCTTC.